One T cell receptor beta chain is described in this entry. This clonotype has just a few counts. Its antigen target is currently unknown. No clone much larger than this one lies a single base away; base qualities are absent. This specimen's treatment or condition label, per the study, means: in vitro stimulation with specific CMV peptide epitopes to enrich CMV-specific T cells. This entry comes from a study of T cell repertoires in cytomegalovirus infection (dated by TCRdb to the late 2010s). Context from the whole study: Recently identified HLA-C-restricted CMV epitopes, whose presentation resists viral immunomodulation, were targeted by peptide stimulations together with well-studied HLA-B-restricted epitopes. The HLA type of each donor mattered for the analysis, because public TCR beta signatures pointed to carriage of CMV infection along with the matching HLA type.

For sequencing, an Illumina HiSeq 1500 was employed. TCRdb reprocessed the public reads (quality trimming at Q25 with fastp, clone calling with MiXCR) and kept in-frame beta chains. Every CDR3 protein is listed once, alongside the most common genes and DNA of its rows. Here the sample has 300,000 or so distinct CDR3 sequences; about 25% occur a single time. The top ten hold approximately 12% of the sample. Overall study outcomes, separate from this receptor: The ex vivo response was dominated by HLA-C-restricted CMV-specific TCR beta clonotypes, which also provided the single most frequent clonotype in two of eight donors. In both this cohort and an independent cohort of 300 to 450 donors, the cumulative frequency of public TCR beta family members distinguished carriers of CMV infection plus the relevant HLA type.

From the germline V gene, CDR1 is SQVTM and CDR2 is ANQGSEA. V trim: 6 bases; J trim: 0 bases; unmatched bases: 4. The CDR3 has 14 amino acids, counting the end cysteine and phenylalanine. Just the 42-base CDR3 DNA is kept, in frame starting at base 1. The source material was cultured PBMCs, sampled from culture after CMV antigen stimulation. The rearrangement joined TRBV29-1 to TRBJ1-3, with 8 bases in between that match TRBD1. The TCR originated in a human donor in good health (CMV status not recorded). Some clones in this sample may be carry-over from other donors' samples. The DNA reads TGCAGCGTGTCCGACAGGGGCTCTGGAAACACCATATATTTT. Its product reads: CSVSDRGSGNTIYF.